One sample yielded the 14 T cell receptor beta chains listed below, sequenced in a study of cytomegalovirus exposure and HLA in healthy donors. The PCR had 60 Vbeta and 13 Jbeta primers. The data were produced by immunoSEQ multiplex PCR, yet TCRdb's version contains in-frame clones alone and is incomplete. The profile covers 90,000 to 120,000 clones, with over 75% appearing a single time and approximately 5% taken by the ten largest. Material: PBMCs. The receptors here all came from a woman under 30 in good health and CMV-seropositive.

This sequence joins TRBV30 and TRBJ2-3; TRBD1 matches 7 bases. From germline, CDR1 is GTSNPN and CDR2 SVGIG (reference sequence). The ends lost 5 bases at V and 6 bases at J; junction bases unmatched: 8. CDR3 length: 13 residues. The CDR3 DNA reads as TGTGCCTGGGGTATAGGGGGCGCGGATACGCAGTATTTT. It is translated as CAWGIGGADTQYF.

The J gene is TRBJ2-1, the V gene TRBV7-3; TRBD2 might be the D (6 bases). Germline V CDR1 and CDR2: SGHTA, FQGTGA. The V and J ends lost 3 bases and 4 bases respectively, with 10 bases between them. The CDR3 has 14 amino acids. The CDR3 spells CASSLGLAYNEQFF. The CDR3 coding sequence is TGTGCCAGCAGCTTGGGACTTGCTTACAATGAGCAGTTCTTC.

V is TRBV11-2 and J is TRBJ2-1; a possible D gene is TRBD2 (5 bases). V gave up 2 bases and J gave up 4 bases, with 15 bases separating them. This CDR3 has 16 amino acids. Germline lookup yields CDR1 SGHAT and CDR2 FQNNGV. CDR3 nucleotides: TGTGCCAGCAGCTTACCCCCAGCGGCAACGTACAATGAGCAGTTCTTC. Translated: CASSLPPAATYNEQFF. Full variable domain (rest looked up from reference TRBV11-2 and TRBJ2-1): EAGVAQSPRYKIIEKRQSVAFWCNPISGHATLYWYQQILGQGPKLLIQFQNNGVVDDSQLPKDRFSAERLKGVDSTLKIQPAKLEDSAVYLCASSLPPAATYNEQFFGPGTRLTVL.

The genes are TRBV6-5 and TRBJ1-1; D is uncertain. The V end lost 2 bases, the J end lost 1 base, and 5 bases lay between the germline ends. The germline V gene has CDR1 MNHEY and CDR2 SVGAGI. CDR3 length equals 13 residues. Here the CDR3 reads CASSYAGNTEAFF. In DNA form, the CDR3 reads TGTGCCAGCAGTTACGCCGGGAACACTGAAGCTTTCTTT.

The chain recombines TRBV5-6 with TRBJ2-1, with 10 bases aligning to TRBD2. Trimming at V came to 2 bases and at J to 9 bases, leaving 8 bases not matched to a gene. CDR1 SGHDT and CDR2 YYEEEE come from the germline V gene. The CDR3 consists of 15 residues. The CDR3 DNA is TGTGCCAGCAGCTTCGGTCTAGCGGGAGTTATTGAGCAGTTCTTC. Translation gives CASSFGLAGVIEQFF. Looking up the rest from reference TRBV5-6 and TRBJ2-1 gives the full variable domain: DAGVTQSPTHLIKTRGQQVTLRCSPKSGHDTVSWYQQALGQGPQFIFQYYEEEERQRGNFPDRFSGHQFPNYSSELNVNALLLGDSALYLCASSFGLAGVIEQFFGPGTRLTVL.

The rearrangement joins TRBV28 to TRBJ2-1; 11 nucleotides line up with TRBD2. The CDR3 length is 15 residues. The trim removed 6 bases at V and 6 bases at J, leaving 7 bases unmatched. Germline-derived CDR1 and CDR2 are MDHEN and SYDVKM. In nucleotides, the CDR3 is TGTGCCAGCAGGCGACTAGCGGGAAGCTTCAATGAGCAGTTCTTC. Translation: CASRRLAGSFNEQFF.

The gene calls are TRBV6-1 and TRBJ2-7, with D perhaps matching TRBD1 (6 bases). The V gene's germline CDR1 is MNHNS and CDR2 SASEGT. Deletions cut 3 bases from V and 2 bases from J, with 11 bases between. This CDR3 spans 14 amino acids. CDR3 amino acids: CASSEGARAYEQYF. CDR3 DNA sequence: TGTGCCAGCAGTGAGGGGGCGCGGGCCTACGAGCAGTACTTC.

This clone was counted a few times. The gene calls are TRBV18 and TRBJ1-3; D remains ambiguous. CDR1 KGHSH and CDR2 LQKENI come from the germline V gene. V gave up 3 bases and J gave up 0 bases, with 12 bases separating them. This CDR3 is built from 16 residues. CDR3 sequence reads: CASSPKLGDSGNTIYF. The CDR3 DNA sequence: TGTGCCAGCTCACCCAAACTTGGAGACTCTGGAAACACCATATATTTT.

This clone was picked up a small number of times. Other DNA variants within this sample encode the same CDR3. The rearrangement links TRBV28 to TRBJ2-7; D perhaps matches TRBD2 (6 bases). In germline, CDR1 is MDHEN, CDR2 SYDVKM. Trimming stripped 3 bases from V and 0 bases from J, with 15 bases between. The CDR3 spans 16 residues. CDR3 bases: TGTGCCAGCAGTTTGATGCGGGGCCCCCGCTCCTACGAGCAGTACTTC. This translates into CASSLMRGPRSYEQYF.

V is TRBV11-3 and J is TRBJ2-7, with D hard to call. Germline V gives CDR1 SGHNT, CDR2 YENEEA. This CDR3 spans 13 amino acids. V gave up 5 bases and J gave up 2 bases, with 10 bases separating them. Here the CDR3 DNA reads TGTGCCAGCAGCAAAGACATTACCTACGAGCAGTACTTC. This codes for CASSKDITYEQYF.

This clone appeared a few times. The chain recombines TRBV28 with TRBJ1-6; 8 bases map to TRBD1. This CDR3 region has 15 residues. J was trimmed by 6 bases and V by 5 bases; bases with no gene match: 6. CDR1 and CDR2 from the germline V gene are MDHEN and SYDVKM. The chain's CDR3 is CASSGTGRSNSPLHF. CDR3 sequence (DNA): TGTGCCAGCAGTGGGACAGGACGGAGTAATTCACCCCTCCACTTT.

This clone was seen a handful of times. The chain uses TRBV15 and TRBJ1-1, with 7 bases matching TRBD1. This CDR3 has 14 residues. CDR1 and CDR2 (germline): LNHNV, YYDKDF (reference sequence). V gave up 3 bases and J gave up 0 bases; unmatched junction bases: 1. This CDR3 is CATSRQGVNTEAFF. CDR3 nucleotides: TGTGCCACCAGCAGGCAGGGGGTGAACACTGAAGCTTTCTTT.

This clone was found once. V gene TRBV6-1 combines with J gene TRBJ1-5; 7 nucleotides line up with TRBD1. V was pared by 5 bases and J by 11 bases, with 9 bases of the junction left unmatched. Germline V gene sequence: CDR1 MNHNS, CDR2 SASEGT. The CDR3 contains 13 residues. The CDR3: CASSPTGLEAQHF. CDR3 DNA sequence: TGTGCCAGCAGTCCGACAGGGTTGGAGGCCCAGCATTTT.

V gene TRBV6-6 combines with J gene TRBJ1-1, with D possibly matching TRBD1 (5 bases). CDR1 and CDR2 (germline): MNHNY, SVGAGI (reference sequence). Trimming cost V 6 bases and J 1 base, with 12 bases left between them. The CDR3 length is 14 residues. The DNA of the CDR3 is TGTGCCAGCAGCTCAGCGGGGGGGAACACTGAAGCTTTCTTT. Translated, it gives CASSSAGGNTEAFF.